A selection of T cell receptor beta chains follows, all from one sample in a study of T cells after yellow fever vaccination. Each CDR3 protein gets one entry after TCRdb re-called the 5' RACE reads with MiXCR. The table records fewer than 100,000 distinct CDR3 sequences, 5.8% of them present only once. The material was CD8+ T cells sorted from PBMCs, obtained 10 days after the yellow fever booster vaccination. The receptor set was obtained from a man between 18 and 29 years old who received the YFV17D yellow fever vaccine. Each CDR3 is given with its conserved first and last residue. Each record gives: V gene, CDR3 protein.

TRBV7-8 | CASSGRDRGVKETQYF
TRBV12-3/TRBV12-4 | CASSLGAAGYGYTF
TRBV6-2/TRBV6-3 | CASSYDSGVLFF
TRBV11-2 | CASSSHYKFREAFF
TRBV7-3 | CASSLYGLTDTQYF
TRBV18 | CASSPRTGSSGANVLTF
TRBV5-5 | CASSLKVSGGYTF
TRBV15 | CATSRDGRNTEAFF
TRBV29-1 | CSIGTGQRGYTF
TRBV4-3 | CASSQAVSGGEQFF
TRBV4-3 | CASSQDQGNQPQHF
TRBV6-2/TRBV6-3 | CASSYGGGDGYTF
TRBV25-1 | CASSGGAALSGELFF
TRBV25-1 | CASRGDRGIGELFF
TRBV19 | CASETAAFGAFF
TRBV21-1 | CASLQDRGSWEQYF
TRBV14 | CASSKGVFTDTQYF
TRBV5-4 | CASSLAAMNTEAFF
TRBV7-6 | CASSLVFGTQYNEQFF
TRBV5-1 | CASSKRGRESTDTQYF
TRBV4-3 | CASSQDVRNTEAFF
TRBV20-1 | CSARGDSRGEQFF
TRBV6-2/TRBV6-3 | CASSGTGGSEQFF
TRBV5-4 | CASSLDAGGALDEQFF
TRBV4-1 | CASSTRQVTSNQPQHF
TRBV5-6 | CASSDGQGRSPLHF
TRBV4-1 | CASSTTGDNSPLHF
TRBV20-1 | CSAKARRVFGDTIYF
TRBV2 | CASSLGLEVEQYF
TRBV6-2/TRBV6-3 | CASSYGDPHQPQHF
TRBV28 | CASSLSQGSTEAFF
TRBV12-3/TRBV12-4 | CASSLGVRQPQHF
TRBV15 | CATSSYRVGETQYF
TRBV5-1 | CASSLRTVNTEAFF
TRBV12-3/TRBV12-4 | CASSLIGPTDNEKLFF
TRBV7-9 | CASSLGRQFTDTQYF
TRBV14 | CASSQGVFSGGYTDTQYF
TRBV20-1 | CSAREVLEGLNTEAFF
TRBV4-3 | CASSQDRVWSPLHF
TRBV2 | CASRPAAPASTDTQYF
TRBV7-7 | CASSLDGVDEQFF
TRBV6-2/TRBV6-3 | CATLRPGRNQETQYF
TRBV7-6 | CASSQLAGDQETQYF
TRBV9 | CASSEMTGTSYNEQFF
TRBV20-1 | CSAEPGLAEKETQYF
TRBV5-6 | CASSPGTHYGYTF
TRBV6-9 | CASSARIQPQHF